Following are 12 T cell receptor beta chains from one sample sequenced in a study of cytomegalovirus exposure and HLA in healthy donors (dated by TCRdb to about 2017). Library creation used the immunoSEQ multiplex PCR assay. A mixture of 60 forward primers for TCR Vbeta segments and 13 reverse primers for TCR Jbeta segments was used in the multiplex PCR. The immuneACCESS repertoire file appears here via TCRdb, limited to in-frame rearrangements. These files lack a portion of the clones; in checked studies, under half of the deficit traces to unresolved V genes, and the cause of the others is not known. Present in this sample are about 150,000 clones, 70% to 80% of which were seen just once. The ten largest account for approximately 2.1% of the sample. Sequences were obtained from PBMCs. The receptors derive from a man aged 25-40 years in good health and CMV-seronegative.

This clone was observed a handful of times. The gene calls are TRBV5-1 and TRBJ1-1, with D possibly matching TRBD1 (6 bases). Germline V lookup: CDR1 SGHRS, CDR2 YFSETQ. The length of the CDR3 is 15 residues. V was cut by 0 bases and J by 3 bases, with 12 bases left in between. CDR3 amino acids: CASSLGNRDDTEAFF. The CDR3 DNA reads TGCGCCAGCAGCTTGGGGAACAGGGACGACACTGAAGCTTTCTTT.

Only a few counts were recorded for this clone. The chain couples TRBV7-6 to TRBJ1-1; 7 nucleotides match TRBD1. The V gene end was trimmed by 5 bases and the J gene end by 7 bases; junction bases not matched to a gene: 7. Germline V gene data show CDR1 as SGHVS and CDR2 as FNYEAQ. The CDR3 covers 13 residues. DNA of the CDR3: TGTGCCAGCAGCAGGACAGGTCATAGTGAAGCTTTCTTT. It yields the protein CASSRTGHSEAFF. Combining the CDR3 with reference TRBV7-6 and TRBJ1-1 gives the whole variable domain GAGVSQSPRYKVTKRGQDVALRCDPISGHVSLYWYRQALGQGPEFLTYFNYEAQQDKSGLPNDRFSAERPEGSISTLTIQRTEQRDSAMYRCASSRTGHSEAFFGQGTRLTVV.

This clone occurred once. The CDR3 spells CASSLGTQETQYF. CDR3 in DNA: TGTGCCAGCAGCCTGGGGACTCAAGAGACCCAGTACTTC. The chain recombines TRBV7-6 with TRBJ2-5; weak D call: TRBD2 (6 bases). This CDR3 spans 13 amino acids. CDR1 and CDR2 (germline): SGHVS, FNYEAQ. V dropped 5 bases and J dropped 2 bases, with 9 bases sitting between them.

V and J are TRBV11-2 and TRBJ1-1, with D possibly TRBD1 on 5 matching bases. The CDR3 extends over 19 amino acids. Germline assignment: CDR1 SGHAT and CDR2 FQNNGV. The V end lost 2 bases, the J end lost 2 bases, and 24 bases lay between the germline ends. The CDR3 coding sequence is TGTGCCAGCAGCTTATTAAACTGGGGCGGCAGTCCGATAAACACTGAAGCTTTCTTT. Its protein is CASSLLNWGGSPINTEAFF.

The V call is TRBV19, the J call TRBJ2-3; a weak D match, TRBD2 (5 bases). This CDR3 is built from 15 residues. V was cut by 4 bases and J by 2 bases, with 13 bases left in between. The V gene's germline CDR1 is LNHDA and CDR2 SQIVND (reference sequence). CDR3 nucleotide sequence: TGTGCCAGTAGTAGGAGGCTCGGGTCCACAGATACGCAGTATTTT. Protein product: CASSRRLGSTDTQYF.

The V call is TRBV21-1, the J call TRBJ2-3; TRBD2, the D gene given by the table, was not confirmed from the DNA. TRBV21-1 has pseudogene status. The CDR3 has 15 residues. The CDR3 sequence: CASSELAGGEDTQYF. The CDR3 DNA reads as TGTGCCAGCAGCGAGCTAGCGGGAGGCGAGGATACGCAGTATTTT.

The chain recombines TRBV29-1 with TRBJ2-7; tentative D call: TRBD2 (6 bases). Trimming removed 6 bases at V and 0 bases at J, with 15 bases between. CDR3 size: 14 residues. Germline V CDR1 and CDR2: SQVTM, ANQGSEA. The CDR3 nucleotides are TGCAGCGTCAAAGGAGGGACGAACTCCTACGAGCAGTACTTC. This codes for CSVKGGTNSYEQYF.

This clone has only one observation. The genes are TRBV29-1 and TRBJ2-7; maybe TRBD2 (5 bases). Germline V gives CDR1 SQVTM, CDR2 ANQGSEA. Trimming pared 1 base from V and 6 bases from J, leaving 13 bases between. CDR3 length equals 13 residues. CDR3 nucleotide sequence: TGCAGCGTTGAAGGGCGTCTAGCTGGCGAGCAGTACTTC. It translates to CSVEGRLAGEQYF.

The chain is built from TRBV30 and TRBJ1-2, with unresolved D. The CDR3 contains 11 residues. CDR1 and CDR2 (germline): GTSNPN, SVGIG (reference sequence). Trimming removed 2 bases at V and 5 bases at J, with 6 bases between. CDR3 amino acids: CAWSNGYGYTF. The CDR3 coding sequence is TGTGCCTGGAGTAACGGGTATGGCTACACCTTC.

The gene calls are TRBV7-8 and TRBJ2-3; D ambiguous. Germline V gene data show CDR1 as SGHVS and CDR2 as FQNEAQ. The CDR3 loop spans 15 amino acids. The V and J ends lost 0 bases and 10 bases respectively, with 17 bases between them. CDR3 loop: CASSLATQLLEAQYF. As DNA, the CDR3 is TGTGCCAGCAGCTTAGCGACTCAACTCCTCGAAGCGCAGTATTTT.

V is TRBV7-9 and J is TRBJ2-5; weak D call: TRBD2 (6 bases). Germline loops: CDR1 SEHNR, CDR2 FQNEAQ (reference sequence). This CDR3 is built from 14 residues. Trimming removed 6 bases from V and 1 base from J, with 12 bases in between. CDR3 amino acids: CASRKAGPQETQYF. The CDR3 coding sequence is TGTGCCAGCAGAAAAGCGGGCCCCCAAGAGACCCAGTACTTC.

The rearrangement joins TRBV9 to TRBJ1-1, with 8 positions matching TRBD1. Trimming took 3 bases from V and 1 from J; bases not matched to a gene: 5. This CDR3 region has 15 residues. Germline CDR1 is SGDLS and CDR2 is YYNGEE. The CDR3 spells CASSGRQGWNTEAFF. The CDR3, as DNA: TGTGCCAGCAGCGGGCGACAGGGGTGGAACACTGAAGCTTTCTTT.